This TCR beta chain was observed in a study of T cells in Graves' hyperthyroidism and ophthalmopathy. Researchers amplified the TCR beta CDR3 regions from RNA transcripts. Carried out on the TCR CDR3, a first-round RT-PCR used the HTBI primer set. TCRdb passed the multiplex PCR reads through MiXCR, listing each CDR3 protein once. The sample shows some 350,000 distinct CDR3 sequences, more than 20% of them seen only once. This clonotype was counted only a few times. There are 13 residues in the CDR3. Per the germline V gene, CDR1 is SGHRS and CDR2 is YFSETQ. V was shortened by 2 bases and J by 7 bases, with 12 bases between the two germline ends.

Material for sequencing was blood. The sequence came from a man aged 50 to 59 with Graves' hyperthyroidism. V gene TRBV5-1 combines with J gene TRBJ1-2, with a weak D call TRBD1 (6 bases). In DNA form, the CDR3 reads TGCGCCAGCAGCTTAAACAGGGCGGCTGGCTACACCTTC. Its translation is CASSLNRAAGYTF.